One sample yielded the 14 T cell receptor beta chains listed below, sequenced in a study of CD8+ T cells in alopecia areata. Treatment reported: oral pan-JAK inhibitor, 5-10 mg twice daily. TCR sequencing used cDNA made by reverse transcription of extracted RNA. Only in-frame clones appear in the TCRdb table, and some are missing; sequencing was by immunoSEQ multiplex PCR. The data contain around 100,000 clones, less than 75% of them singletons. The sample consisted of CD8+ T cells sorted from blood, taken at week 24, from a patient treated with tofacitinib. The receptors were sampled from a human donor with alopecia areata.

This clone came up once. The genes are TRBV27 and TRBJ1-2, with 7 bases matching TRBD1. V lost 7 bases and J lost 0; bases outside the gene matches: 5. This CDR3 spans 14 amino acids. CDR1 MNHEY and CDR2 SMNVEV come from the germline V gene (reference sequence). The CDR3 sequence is CASTDRVANYGYTF. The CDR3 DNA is TGTGCCAGCACCGACAGGGTAGCTAACTATGGCTACACCTTC.

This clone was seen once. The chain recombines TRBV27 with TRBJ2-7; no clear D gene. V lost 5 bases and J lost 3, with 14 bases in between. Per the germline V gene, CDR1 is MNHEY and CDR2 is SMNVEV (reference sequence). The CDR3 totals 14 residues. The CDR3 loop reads CASSPDGPLYEQYF. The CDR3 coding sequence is TGTGCCAGCAGTCCCGATGGCCCACTCTACGAGCAGTACTTC.

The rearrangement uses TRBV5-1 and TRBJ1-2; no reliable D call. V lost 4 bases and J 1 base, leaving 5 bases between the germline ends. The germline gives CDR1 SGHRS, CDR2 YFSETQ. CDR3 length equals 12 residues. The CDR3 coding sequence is TGCGCCAGCAGCCCGGATAACTATGGCTACACCTTC. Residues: CASSPDNYGYTF. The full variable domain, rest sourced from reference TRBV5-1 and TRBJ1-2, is KAGVTQTPRYLIKTRGQQVTLSCSPISGHRSVSWYQQTPGQGLQFLFEYFSETQRNKGNFPGRFSGRQFSNSRSEMNVSTLELGDSALYLCASSPDNYGYTFGSGTRLTVV.

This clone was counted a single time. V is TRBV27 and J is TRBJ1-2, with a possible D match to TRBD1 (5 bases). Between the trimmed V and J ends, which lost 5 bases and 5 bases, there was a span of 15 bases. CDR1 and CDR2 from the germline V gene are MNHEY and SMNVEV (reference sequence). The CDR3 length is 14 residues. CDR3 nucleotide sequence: TGTGCCAGCAGTCCCAGGGAGCGAGAATATGGCTACACCTTC. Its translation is CASSPREREYGYTF.

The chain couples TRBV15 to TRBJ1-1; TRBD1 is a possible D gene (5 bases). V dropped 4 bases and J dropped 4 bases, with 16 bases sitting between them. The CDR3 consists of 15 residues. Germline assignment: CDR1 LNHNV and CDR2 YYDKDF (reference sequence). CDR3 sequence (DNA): TGTGCCACCAGCAAGGAGGACACGATGAGCACTGAAGCTTTCTTT. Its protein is CATSKEDTMSTEAFF.

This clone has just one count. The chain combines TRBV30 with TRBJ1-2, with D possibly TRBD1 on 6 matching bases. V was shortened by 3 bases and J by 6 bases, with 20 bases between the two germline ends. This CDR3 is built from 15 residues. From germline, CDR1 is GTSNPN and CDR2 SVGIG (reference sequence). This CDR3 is CAWRGWGQGSHGYTF. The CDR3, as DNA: TGTGCCTGGAGGGGATGGGGCCAGGGGTCCCATGGCTACACCTTC.

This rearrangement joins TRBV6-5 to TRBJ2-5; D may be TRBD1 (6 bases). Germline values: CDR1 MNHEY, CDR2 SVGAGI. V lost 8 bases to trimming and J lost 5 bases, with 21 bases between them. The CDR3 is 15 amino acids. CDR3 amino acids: CASSSTGRMYETQYF. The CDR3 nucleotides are TGTGCCAGCTCTTCAACAGGGCGTATGTATGAGACCCAGTACTTC.

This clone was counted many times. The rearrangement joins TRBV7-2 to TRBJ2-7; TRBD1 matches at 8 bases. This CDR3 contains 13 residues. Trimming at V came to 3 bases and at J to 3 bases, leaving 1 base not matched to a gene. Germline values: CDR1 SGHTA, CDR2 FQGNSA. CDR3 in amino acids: CASSFGTGYEQYF. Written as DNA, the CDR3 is TGTGCCAGCAGCTTTGGGACAGGCTACGAGCAGTACTTC.

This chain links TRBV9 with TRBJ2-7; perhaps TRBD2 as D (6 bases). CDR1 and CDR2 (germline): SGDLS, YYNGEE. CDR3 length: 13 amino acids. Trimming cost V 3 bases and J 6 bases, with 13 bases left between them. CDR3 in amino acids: CASSAYGDSEQYF. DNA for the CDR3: TGTGCCAGCAGCGCGTACGGGGACTCCGAGCAGTACTTC.

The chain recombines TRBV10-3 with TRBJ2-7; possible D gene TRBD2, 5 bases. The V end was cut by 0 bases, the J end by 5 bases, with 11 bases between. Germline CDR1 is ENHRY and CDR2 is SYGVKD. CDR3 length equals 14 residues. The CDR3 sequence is CAISESIGSHEQYF. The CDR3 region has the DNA TGTGCCATCAGTGAGTCTATAGGGAGCCACGAGCAGTACTTC.

CDR3 nucleotide sequence: TGTGCCAGCAGCTTGTTGAGATCGGAGCAGTTCTTC. Its translation is CASSLLRSEQFF. V and J are TRBV5-6 and TRBJ2-1; D remains unclear. V was pared by 1 base and J by 10 bases, with 9 bases between. CDR1 is SGHDT and CDR2 is YYEEEE in the germline V gene. The CDR3 has 12 amino acids.

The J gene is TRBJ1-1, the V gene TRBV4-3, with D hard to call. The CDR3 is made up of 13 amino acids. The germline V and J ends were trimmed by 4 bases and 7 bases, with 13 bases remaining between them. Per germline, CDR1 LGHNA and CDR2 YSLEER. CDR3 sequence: CASSPLGEDEAFF. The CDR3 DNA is TGCGCCAGCAGCCCCCTGGGTGAGGATGAAGCTTTCTTT.

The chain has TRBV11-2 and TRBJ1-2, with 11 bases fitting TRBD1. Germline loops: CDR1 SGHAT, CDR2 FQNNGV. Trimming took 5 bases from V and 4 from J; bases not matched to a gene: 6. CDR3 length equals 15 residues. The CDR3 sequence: CASSLGQGAGYGYTF. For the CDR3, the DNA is TGTGCCAGCAGCCTCGGACAGGGGGCGGGCTATGGCTACACCTTC.

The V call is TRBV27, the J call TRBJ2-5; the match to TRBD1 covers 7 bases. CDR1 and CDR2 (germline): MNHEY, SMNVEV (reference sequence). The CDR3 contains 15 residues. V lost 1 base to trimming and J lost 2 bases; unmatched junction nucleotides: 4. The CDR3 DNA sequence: TGTGCCAGCAGTTTATTGGGGACAGAACAAGAGACCCAGTACTTC. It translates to CASSLLGTEQETQYF.